The sequence of this TCR beta chain was determined in a study of control samples from healthy donors and cancer patients. This clone was counted a single time. TCRdb keeps only in-frame clones here, not all; method: immunoSEQ multiplex PCR. The data hold about 200,000 clones, with about 90% observed a single time. Germline V CDR1 and CDR2: MGHRA, YSYEKL. Between the trimmed V and J ends, which lost 0 bases and 9 bases, there was a span of 12 bases. This CDR3 contains 14 residues. Sequenced sample: blood. The origin of this receptor is a man aged 25 to 40 in good health. The chain recombines TRBV4-1 with TRBJ2-1; weak D call: TRBD2 (5 bases). DNA of the CDR3: TGCGCCAGCAGCCAAGAGCCTAGAAGCGGTGAGCAGTTCTTC. Residues: CASSQEPRSGEQFF.